A selection of T cell receptor beta chains follows, all from one sample in a study of blood T cell repertoires in COVID-19. Profiled with immunoSEQ multiplex PCR; TCRdb holds only in-frame clones, not every one. The sample includes 140,000 to 150,000 clones, roughly 84% of them seen just once. Sequencing was performed on peripheral blood. The receptor set was obtained from a human donor in a cohort sampled during active COVID-19. CDR3s include the opening cysteine and the closing phenylalanine or tryptophan. D genes are given only for firm matches. Size values are once, few and many counts, or a class for expanded clones, and some rows have none.

J,size,D,V,CDR3,DNA
TRBJ1-2,.,.,TRBV21-1,CASSKSREAGRYGYTF,TGTGCCAGCAGCAAAAGCAGGGAGGCCGGGAGGTATGGCTACACCTTC
TRBJ2-3,once,TRBD2,TRBV5-1,CATKTGGGGAGDTQYF,TGCGCCACGAAGACTGGTGGCGGGGGAGCAGGGGATACGCAGTATTTT
TRBJ2-5,.,.,TRBV15,CATSREGAGYGQETQYF,TGTGCCACCAGCAGAGAGGGGGCGGGTTATGGGCAAGAGACCCAGTACTTC
TRBJ2-1,.,.,TRBV7-9,CASSYPTRKDYNEQFF,TGTGCCAGCAGCTACCCGACGCGGAAGGACTACAATGAGCAGTTCTTC
TRBJ2-5,.,.,TRBV7-9,CASSLEPGQGLVQETQYF,TGTGCCAGCAGCTTAGAACCGGGACAGGGACTAGTACAAGAGACCCAGTACTTC
TRBJ2-1,.,TRBD2,TRBV11-2,CASSLDVSGLADYNEQFF,TGTGCCAGCAGCTTAGATGTGTCTGGACTAGCGGATTACAATGAGCAGTTCTTC
TRBJ2-3,.,TRBD2,TRBV6-5,CASTRSGGDTQYF,TGTGCCAGCACCCGAAGCGGGGGAGATACGCAGTATTTT
TRBJ1-2,.,TRBD1,TRBV29-1,CSVGGDRVAYGYTF,TGCAGCGTTGGTGGGGACAGGGTGGCCTATGGCTACACCTTC
TRBJ1-3,.,.,TRBV7-8,CASSLATDSGNTIYF,TGTGCCAGCAGCTTAGCAACTGACTCTGGAAACACCATATATTTT
TRBJ1-6,few,.,TRBV2,CASRDEGGSYNSPLHF,TGTGCCAGCAGGGATGAAGGGGGCTCCTATAATTCACCCCTCCACTTT
TRBJ1-2,.,.,TRBV6-5,CASSYLDINYGYTF,TGTGCCAGCAGTTATCTGGACATTAACTATGGCTACACCTTC
TRBJ1-1,.,.,TRBV2,CASKDAGRDTEAFF,TGTGCCAGCAAGGATGCGGGGCGAGACACTGAAGCTTTCTTT